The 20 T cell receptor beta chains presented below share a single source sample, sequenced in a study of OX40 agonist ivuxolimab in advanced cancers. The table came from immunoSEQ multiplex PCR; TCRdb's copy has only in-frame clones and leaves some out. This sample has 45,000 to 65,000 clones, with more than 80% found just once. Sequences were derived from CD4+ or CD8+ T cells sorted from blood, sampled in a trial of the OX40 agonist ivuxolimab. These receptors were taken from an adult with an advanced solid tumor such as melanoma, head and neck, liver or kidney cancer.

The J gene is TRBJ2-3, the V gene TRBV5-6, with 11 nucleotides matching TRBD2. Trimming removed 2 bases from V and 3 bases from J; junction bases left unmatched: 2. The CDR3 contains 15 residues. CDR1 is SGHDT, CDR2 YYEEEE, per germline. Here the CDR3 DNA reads TGTGCCAGCAGCTTTAGCGGGGGGGGTACAGATACGCAGTATTTT. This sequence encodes CASSFSGGGTDTQYF.

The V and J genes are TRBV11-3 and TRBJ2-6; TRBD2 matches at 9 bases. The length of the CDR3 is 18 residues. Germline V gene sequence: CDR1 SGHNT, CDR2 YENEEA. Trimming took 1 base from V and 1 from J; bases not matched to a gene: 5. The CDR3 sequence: CASSLGASGGSGANVLTF. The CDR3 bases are TGTGCCAGCAGCTTAGGGGCCAGCGGGGGGTCTGGGGCCAACGTCCTGACTTTC. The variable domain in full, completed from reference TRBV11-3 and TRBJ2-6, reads EAGVVQSPRYKIIEKKQPVAFWCNPISGHNTLYWYLQNLGQGPELLIRYENEEAVDDSQLPKDRFSAERLKGVDSTLKIQPAELGDSAVYLCASSLGASGGSGANVLTFGAGSRLTVL.

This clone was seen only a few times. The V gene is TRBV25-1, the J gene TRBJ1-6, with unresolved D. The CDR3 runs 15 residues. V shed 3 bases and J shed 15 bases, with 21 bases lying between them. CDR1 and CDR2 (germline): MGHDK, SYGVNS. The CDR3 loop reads CASSDRTRSNSILHF. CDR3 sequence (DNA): TGTGCCAGCAGTGATCGAACACGGAGTAATTCAATCCTCCACTTT. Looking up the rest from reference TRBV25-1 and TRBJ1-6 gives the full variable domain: EADIYQTPRYLVIGTGKKITLECSQTMGHDKMYWYQQDPGMELHLIHYSYGVNSTEKGDLSSESTVSRIRTEHFPLTLESARPSHTSQYLCASSDRTRSNSILHFGNGTRLTVT.

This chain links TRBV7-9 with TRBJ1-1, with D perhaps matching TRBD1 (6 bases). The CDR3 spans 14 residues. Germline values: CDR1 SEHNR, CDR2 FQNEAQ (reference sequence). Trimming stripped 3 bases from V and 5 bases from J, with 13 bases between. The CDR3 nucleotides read TGTGCCAGCAGCTTGGCGGCCCAGGGGACTGAAGCTTTCTTT. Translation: CASSLAAQGTEAFF.

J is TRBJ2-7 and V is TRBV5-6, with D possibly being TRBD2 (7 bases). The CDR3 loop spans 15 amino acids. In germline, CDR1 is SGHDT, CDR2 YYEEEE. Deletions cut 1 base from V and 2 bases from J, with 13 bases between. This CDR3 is CASSLRRGPTYEQYF. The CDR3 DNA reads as TGTGCCAGCAGCTTGAGGCGGGGGCCAACCTACGAGCAGTACTTC.

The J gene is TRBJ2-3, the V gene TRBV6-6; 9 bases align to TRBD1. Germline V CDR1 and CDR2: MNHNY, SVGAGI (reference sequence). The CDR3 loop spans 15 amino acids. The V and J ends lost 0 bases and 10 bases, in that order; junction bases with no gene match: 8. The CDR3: CASSYSPDRGSSQYF. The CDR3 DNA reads TGTGCCAGCAGTTACTCACCAGACAGGGGGTCGTCGCAGTATTTT.

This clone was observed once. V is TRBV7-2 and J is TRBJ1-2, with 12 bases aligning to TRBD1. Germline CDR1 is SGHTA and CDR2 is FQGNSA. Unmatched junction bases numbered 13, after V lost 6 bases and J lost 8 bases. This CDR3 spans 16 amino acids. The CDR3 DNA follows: TGTGCCAGCAGTTCTACTCCGGGACAGGGGGCGCGAGGCTACACCTTC. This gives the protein CASSSTPGQGARGYTF. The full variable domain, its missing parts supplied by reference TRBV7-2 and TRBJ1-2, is GAGVSQSPSNKVTEKGKDVELRCDPISGHTALYWYRQSLGQGLEFLIYFQGNSAPDKSGLPSDRFSAERTGGSVSTLTIQRTQQEDSAVYLCASSSTPGQGARGYTFGSGTRLTVV.

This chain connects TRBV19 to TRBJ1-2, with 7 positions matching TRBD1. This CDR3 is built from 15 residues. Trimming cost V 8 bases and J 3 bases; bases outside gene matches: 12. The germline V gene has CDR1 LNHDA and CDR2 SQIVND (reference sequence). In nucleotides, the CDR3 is TGTGCCAGTGACCTTGGGGACAGCTCAGACTATGGCTACACCTTC. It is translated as CASDLGDSSDYGYTF.

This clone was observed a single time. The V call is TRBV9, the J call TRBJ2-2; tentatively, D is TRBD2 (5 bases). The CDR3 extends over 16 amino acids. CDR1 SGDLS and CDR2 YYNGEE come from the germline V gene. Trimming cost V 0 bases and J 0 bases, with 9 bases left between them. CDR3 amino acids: CASSVGTEANTGELFF. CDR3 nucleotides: TGTGCCAGCAGCGTAGGGACTGAAGCGAACACCGGGGAGCTGTTTTTT.

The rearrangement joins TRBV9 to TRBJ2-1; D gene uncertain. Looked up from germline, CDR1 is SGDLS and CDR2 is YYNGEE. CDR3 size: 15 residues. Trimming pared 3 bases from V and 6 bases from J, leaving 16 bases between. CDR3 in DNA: TGTGCCAGCAGCGCCGACTCCCGCCCGCGCAATGAGCAGTTCTTC. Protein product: CASSADSRPRNEQFF.

This chain's CDR3 is CASSLNTGGTGELFF. The CDR3 DNA follows: TGTGCCAGCAGCCTCAACACAGGGGGGACCGGGGAGCTGTTTTTT. The chain is built from TRBV7-8 and TRBJ2-2; 8 bases fit TRBD1. The V segment lost 5 bases and the J segment 5 bases; nucleotides outside the gene matches: 7. This CDR3 contains 15 residues. CDR1 and CDR2 from the germline V gene are SGHVS and FQNEAQ.

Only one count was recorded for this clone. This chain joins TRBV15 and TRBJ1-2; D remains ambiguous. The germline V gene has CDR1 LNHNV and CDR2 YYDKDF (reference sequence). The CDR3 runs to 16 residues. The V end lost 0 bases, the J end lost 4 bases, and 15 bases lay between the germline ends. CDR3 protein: CATSRDPGEVAYGYTF. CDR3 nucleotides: TGTGCCACCAGCAGAGATCCCGGGGAGGTGGCCTATGGCTACACCTTC. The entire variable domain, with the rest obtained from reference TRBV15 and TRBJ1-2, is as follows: DAMVIQNPRYQVTQFGKPVTLSCSQTLNHNVMYWYQQKSSQAPKLLFHYYDKDFNNEADTPDNFQSRRPNTSFCFLDIRSPGLGDTAMYLCATSRDPGEVAYGYTFGSGTRLTVV.

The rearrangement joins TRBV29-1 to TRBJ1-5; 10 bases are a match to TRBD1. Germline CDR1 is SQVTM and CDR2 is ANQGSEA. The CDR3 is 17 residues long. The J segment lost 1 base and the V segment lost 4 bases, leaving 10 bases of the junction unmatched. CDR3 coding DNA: TGCAGCGTTGGGGTGGGACAGGGGACAGGAAGCAATCAGCCCCAGCATTTT. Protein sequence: CSVGVGQGTGSNQPQHF.

The CDR3 here is CASSRLAGGETQYF. The CDR3 coding sequence is TGTGCCAGCAGCCGACTGGCGGGGGGAGAGACCCAGTACTTC. The chain links TRBV7-8 to TRBJ2-5; 8 bases align to TRBD2. With V trimmed by 5 bases and J by 4 bases, 6 bases remained unmatched. The CDR3 contains 14 residues. Germline V gives CDR1 SGHVS, CDR2 FQNEAQ. The entire variable domain, with the rest obtained from reference TRBV7-8 and TRBJ2-5, is as follows: GAGVSQSPRYKVAKRGQDVALRCDPISGHVSLFWYQQALGQGPEFLTYFQNEAQLDKSGLPSDRFFAERPEGSVSTLKIQRTQQEDSAVYLCASSRLAGGETQYFGPGTRLLVL.

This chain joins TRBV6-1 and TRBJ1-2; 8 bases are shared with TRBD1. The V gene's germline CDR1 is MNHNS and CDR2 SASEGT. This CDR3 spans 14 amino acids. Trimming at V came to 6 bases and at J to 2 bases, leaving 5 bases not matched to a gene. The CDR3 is CASRPDRGNYGYTF. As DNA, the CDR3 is TGTGCCAGCAGACCAGACAGGGGAAACTATGGCTACACCTTC.

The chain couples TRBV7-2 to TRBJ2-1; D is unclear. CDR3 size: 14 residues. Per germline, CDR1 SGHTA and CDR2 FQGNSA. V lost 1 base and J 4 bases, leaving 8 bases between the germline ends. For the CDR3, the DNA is TGTGCCAGCAGCTTAGATCCTTCTTACAATGAGCAGTTCTTC. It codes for CASSLDPSYNEQFF.

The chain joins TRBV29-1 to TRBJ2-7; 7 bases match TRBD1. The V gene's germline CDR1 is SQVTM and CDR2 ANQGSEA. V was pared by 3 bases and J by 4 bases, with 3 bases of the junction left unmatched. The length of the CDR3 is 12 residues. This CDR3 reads CSVEGTAYEQYF. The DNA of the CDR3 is TGCAGCGTTGAGGGGACAGCATACGAGCAGTACTTC.

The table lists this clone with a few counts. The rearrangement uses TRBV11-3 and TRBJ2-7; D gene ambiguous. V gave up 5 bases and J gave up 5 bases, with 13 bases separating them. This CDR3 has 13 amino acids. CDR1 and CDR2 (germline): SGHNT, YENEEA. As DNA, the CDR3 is TGTGCCAGCAGCCCGAATGGGCAGGACGAGCAGTACTTC. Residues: CASSPNGQDEQYF.

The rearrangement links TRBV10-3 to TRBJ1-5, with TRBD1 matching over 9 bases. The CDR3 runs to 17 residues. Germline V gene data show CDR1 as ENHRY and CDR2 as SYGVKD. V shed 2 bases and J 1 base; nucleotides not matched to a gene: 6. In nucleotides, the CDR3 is TGTGCCATCAGTGAGGGGACAGGGCTGAGGAGCAATCAGCCCCAGCATTTT. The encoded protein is CAISEGTGLRSNQPQHF.

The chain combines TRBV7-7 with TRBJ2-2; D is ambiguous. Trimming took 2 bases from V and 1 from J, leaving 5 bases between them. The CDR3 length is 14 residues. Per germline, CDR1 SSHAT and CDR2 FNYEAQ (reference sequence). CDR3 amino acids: CASSLSENTGELFF. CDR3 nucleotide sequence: TGTGCCAGCAGCTTATCGGAGAACACCGGGGAGCTGTTTTTT.